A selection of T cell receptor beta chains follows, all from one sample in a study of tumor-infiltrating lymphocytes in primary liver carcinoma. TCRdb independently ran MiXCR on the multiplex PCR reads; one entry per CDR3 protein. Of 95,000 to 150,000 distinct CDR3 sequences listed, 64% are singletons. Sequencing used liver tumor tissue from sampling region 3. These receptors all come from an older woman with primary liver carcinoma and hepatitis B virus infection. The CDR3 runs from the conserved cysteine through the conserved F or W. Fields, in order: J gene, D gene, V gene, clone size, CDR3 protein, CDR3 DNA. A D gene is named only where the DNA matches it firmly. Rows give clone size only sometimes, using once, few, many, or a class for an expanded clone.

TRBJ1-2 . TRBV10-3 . CAISAGDSYGYTF TGTGCCATCAGTGCTGGTGATAGCTATGGCTACACCTTC
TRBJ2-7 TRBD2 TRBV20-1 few CSAPSTSGSSYEQYF TGCAGTGCTCCCTCGACTAGCGGGTCCTCCTACGAGCAGTACTTC
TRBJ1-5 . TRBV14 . CASSQDGRARQHF TGTGCCAGCAGCCAAGACGGCAGGGCTCGGCAGCATTTT
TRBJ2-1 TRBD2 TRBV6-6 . CASSSPTSGVANGQSF TGTGCCAGCAGTTCCCCTACTAGCGGGGTGGCCAATGGGCAGTCCTTC
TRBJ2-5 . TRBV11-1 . CASSSTGTLQETQHF TGTGCCAGCAGCTCCACCGGGACCCTCCAAGAGACCCAGCACTTC
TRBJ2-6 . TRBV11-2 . CASSPASWANILTF TGTGCCAGCAGCCCAGCCTCTTGGGCCAACATCCTGACTTTC
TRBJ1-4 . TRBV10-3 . CAISPGRGEKLFF TGTGCCATCAGCCCTGGAAGGGGGGAAAAACTGTTTTTT
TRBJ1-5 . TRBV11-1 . CASNRDGNLPQHF TGTGCCAGCAACCGAGACGGGAATCTGCCCCAGCATTTT
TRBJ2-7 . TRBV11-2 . CASSLGLGEKYF TGTGCCAGTAGCTTGGGGCTGGGCGAGAAGTACTTC
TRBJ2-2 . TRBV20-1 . CSVRWAITGELFF TGCAGTGTTCGGTGGGCGATCACCGGGGAGCTGTTTTTT
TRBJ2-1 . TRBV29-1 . CSVIPEFNERFF TGCAGCGTTATTCCGGAGTTCAATGAGCGGTTCTTC
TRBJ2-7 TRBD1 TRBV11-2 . CASSSASGAGGYEQYF TGTGCCAGCAGCTCAGCGTCGGGGGCAGGGGGCTACGAGCAATACTTC
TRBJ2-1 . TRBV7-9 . CASSSRDLYNEQFF TGTGCCAGCAGCTCCCGGGACCTATACAATGAGCAGTTCTTC
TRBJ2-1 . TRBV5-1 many CASSLGTVSYNEQFF TGCGCCAGCAGCTTGGGGACAGTCTCCTACAATGAGCAGTTCTTC
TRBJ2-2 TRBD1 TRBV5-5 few CASSLVQGAPKTNTGELFF TGTGCCAGCAGCTTGGTCCAGGGGGCACCAAAGACGAACACCGGGGAGCTGTTTTTT
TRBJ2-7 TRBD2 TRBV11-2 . CGSGLTGGSYEQYF TGTGGCAGCGGCTTGACTGGCGGGAGTTACGAGCAGTACTTC
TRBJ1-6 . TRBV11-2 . CASSYVMYSPHHF TGTGCCAGCAGCTATGTAATGTATTCACCCCACCACTTT
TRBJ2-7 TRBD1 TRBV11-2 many CASSLRWTGENEQYF TGTGCCAGCAGCTTACGATGGACAGGGGAAAACGAGCAGTACTTC
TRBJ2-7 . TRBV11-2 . CASSETWTNFYEQYF TGTGCCAGCAGCGAGACCTGGACTAACTTTTACGAGCAGTACTTC
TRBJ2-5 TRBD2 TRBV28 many CASSLRRSASGGSETQYF TGTGCCAGCAGTTTACGCAGGTCGGCTAGCGGGGGTAGTGAGACCCAGTACTTC
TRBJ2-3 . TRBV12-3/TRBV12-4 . CISTRGRNTDTQYF TGTATCAGCACCAGGGGACGGAACACAGATACGCAGTATTTT
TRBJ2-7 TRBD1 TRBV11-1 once CASSPGGQGTYEQYF TGTGCCAGCAGCCCAGGCGGACAGGGGACCTACGAGCAGTACTTC
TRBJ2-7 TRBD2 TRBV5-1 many CASSLAGTSGHEQYF TGCGCCAGCAGCTTGGCCGGGACTAGCGGCCACGAGCAGTACTTC
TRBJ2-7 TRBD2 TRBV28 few CASRGGMALYEQHF TGTGCCAGCAGGGGAGGGATGGCTTTGTACGAGCAGCACTTC
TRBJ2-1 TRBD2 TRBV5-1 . CASSFSGRATYNEQFF TGCGCCAGCAGCTTTAGCGGGAGGGCCACCTACAATGAGCAGTTCTTC
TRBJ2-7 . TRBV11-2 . CASTHRRAGDEQYF TGTGCCAGCACCCACCGGAGAGCGGGTGACGAGCAGTACTTC
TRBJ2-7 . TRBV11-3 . CTSSPGTEGNYEQYF TGTACCAGCAGCCCCGGAACAGAGGGCAACTACGAGCAGTACTTC
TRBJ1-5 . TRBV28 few CASSPSGLSNQPQHF TGTGCCAGCAGTCCATCGGGACTGAGCAATCAGCCCCAGCATTTT
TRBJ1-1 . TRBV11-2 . CASSPHQSGHLRFWGYEAFF TGTGCCAGTAGCCCACATCAGTCCGGACACCTTCGCTTTTGGGGCTATGAAGCTTTCTTT
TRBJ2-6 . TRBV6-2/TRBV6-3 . CTSSPLGSGANVLTF TGTACTAGCAGTCCTCTCGGTTCTGGGGCCAACGTCCTGACTTTC
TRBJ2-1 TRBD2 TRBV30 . CSWSVASGSQFF TGTTCCTGGAGTGTTGCTAGCGGGAGCCAGTTCTTC
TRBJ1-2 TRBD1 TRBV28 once CASRVLNPGQGAGSYAF TGTGCCAGCAGAGTCTTAAATCCGGGACAGGGGGCGGGAAGCTACGCCTTC
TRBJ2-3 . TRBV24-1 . CATSDATSRSYADTQYF TGTGCCACCAGTGACGCCACTAGCAGGAGTTACGCAGATACGCAGTATTTT
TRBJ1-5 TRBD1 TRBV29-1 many CSVGDRRDQPQHF TGCAGCGTTGGGGACAGGAGAGATCAGCCCCAGCATTTT
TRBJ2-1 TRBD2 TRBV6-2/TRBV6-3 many CASSRLAPYNEQFF TGTGCCAGCTCAAGACTAGCACCTTACAATGAGCAGTTCTTC
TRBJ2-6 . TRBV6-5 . CTSSSRTAGANVLTF TGTACCAGCAGTTCTCGGACAGCCGGGGCCAACGTCCTGACTTTC
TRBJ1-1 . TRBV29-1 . CNVEEGTNTEASF TGCAACGTTGAGGAGGGCACGAACACTGAAGCTTCCTTT
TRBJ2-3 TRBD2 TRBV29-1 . CSHSSGRSQDMQYF TGCAGCCATTCGAGCGGGAGATCCCAAGATATGCAGTATTTT
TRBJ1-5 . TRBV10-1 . CASSQDIDQTQHF TGCGCAAGCAGTCAGGATATCGATCAGACCCAGCATTTT
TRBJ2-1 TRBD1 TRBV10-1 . CACSHLRTGANEQFF TGCGCCTGCAGCCACTTGAGGACAGGGGCCAATGAACAGTTCTTC